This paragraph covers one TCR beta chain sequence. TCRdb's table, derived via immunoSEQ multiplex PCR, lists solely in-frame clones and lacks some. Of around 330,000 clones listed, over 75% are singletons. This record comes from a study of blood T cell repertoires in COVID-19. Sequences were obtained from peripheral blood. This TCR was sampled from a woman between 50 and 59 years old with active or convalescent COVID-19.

The CDR3 DNA reads as TGTGCCAGCAGTGGTGGGACAGGGTGGGGTTCACCCCTCCACTTT. This translates into CASSGGTGWGSPLHF. The chain recombines TRBV2 with TRBJ1-6; 9 nucleotides match TRBD1. V was clipped by 4 bases and J by 9 bases; unmatched bases: 7. CDR3 length equals 15 residues. CDR1 is SNHLY, CDR2 FYNNEI, per germline. Variable domain in full (rest from reference TRBV2 and TRBJ1-6): EPEVTQTPSHQVTQMGQEVILRCVPISNHLYFYWYRQILGQKVEFLVSFYNNEISEKSEIFDDQFSVERPDGSNFTLKIRSTKLEDSAMYFCASSGGTGWGSPLHFGNGTRLTVT.